This T cell receptor (beta chain) was captured by sequencing in a study of cytomegalovirus exposure and HLA in healthy donors. Whole-study results and caveats: TCR beta chains numbering some 160 were designated cytomegalovirus-associated.

60 Vbeta and 13 Jbeta primers were used in PCR. Sequencing was performed with immunoSEQ multiplex PCR; in TCRdb, only in-frame clones are kept and a portion is missing. Of a few hundred thousand clones listed, around 80% are singletons. Germline V gives CDR1 SGHRS, CDR2 YFSETQ. J was trimmed by 1 base and V by 4 bases; bases with no gene match: 4. The CDR3 extends over 15 amino acids. About this clone: The antigen remains unidentified.

Sequences were obtained from PBMCs. The gene calls are TRBV5-1 and TRBJ1-3; TRBD1 matches 8 bases. The clonotype originates from a woman between 35 and 50 years old in good health and CMV-seronegative. The CDR3 DNA sequence: TGCGCCAGCAGCGGCGGACAGGGATCTGGAAACACCATATATTTT. Its translation: CASSGGQGSGNTIYF.